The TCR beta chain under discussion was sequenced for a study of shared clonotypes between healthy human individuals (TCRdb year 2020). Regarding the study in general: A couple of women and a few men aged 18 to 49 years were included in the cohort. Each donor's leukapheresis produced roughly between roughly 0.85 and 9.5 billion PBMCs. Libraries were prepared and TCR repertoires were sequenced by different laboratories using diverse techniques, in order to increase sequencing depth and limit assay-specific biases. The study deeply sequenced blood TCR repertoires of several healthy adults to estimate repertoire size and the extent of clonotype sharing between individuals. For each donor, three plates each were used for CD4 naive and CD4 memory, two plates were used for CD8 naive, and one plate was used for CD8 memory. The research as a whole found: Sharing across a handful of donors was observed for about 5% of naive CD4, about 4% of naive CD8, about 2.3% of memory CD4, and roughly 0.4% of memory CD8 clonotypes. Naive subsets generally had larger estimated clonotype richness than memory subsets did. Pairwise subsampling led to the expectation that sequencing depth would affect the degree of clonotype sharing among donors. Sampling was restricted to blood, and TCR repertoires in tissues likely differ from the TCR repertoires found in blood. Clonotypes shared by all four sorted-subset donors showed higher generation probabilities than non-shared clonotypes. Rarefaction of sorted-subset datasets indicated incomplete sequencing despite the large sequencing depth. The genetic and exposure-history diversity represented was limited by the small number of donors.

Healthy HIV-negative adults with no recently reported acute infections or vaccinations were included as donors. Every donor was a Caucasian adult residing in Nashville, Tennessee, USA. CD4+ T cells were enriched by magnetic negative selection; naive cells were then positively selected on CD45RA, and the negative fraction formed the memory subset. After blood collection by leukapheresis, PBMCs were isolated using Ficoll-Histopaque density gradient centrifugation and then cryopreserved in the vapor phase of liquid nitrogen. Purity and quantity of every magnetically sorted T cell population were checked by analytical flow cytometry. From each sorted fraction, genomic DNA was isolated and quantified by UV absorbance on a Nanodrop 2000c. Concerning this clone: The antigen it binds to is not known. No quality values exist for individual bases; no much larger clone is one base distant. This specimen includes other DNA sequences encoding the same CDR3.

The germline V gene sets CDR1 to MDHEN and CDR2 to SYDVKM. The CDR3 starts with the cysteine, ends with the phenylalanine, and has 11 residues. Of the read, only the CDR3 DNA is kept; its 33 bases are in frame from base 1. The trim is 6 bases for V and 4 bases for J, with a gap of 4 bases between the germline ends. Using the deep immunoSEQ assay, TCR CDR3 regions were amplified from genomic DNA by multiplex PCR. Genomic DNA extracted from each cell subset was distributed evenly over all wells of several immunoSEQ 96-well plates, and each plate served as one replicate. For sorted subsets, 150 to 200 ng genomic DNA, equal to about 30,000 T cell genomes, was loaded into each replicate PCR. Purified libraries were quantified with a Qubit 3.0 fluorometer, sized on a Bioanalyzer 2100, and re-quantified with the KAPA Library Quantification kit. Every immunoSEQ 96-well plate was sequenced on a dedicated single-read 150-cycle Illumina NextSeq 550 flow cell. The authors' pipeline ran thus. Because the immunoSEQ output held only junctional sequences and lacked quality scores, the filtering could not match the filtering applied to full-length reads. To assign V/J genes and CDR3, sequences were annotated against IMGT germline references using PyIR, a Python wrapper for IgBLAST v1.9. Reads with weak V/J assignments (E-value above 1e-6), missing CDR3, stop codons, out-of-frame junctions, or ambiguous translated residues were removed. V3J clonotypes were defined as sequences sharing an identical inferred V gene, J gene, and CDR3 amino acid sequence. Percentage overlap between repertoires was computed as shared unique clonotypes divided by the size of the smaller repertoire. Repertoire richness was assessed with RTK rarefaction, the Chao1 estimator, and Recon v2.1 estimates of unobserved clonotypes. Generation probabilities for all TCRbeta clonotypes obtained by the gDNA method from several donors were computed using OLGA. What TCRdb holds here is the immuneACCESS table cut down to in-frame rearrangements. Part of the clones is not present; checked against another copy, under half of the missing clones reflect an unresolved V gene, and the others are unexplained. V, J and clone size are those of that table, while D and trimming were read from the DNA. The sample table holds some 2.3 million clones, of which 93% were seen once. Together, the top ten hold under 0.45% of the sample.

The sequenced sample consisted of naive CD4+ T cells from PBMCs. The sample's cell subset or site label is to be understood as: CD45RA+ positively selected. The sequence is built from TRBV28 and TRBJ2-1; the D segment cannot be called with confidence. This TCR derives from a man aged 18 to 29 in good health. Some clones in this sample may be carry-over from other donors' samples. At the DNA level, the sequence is TGTGCCAGCAGATTTTACAATGAGCAGTTCTTC. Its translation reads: CASRFYNEQFF. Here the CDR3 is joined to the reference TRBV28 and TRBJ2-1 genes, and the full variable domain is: DVKVTQSSRYLVKRTGEKVFLECVQDMDHENMFWYRQDPGLGLRLIYFSYDVKMKEKGDIPEGYSVSREKKERFSLILESASTNQTSMYLCASRFYNEQFFGPGTRLTVL.